This T cell receptor (beta chain) was identified in a study of shared clonotypes between healthy human individuals. Overall study context: Three plates each covered CD4 naive and memory; CD8 naive two, CD8 memory one. Broader study findings: Estimated richness values were generally larger in naive subsets than in memory subsets.

About this clone itself: Its antigen is currently unknown.

A deep-level run was used for the assay. Clones were read by immunoSEQ multiplex PCR, and TCRdb kept only the in-frame ones, dropping some. The sample contains 1,500,000 or so clones, more than 95% of which appear only once. Sequencing used naive CD4+ T cells sorted from blood. Subset defined: CD45RA+ positively selected. This TCR came from a man younger than 40 in good health.

This CDR3 reads CASSIRGDYNEQFF. The CDR3 region has the DNA TGCGCCAGCAGCATCCGTGGGGACTACAATGAGCAGTTCTTC. V is TRBV5-1 and J is TRBJ2-1, with D uncertain. V lost 4 bases and J lost 3, with 11 bases in between. The germline V gene has CDR1 SGHRS and CDR2 YFSETQ. There are 14 residues in the CDR3.